Given below is one T cell receptor beta chain in context. The data belong to a study of patients and donors after allogeneic stem cell transplantation. Via MiXCR, TCRdb re-called the RT-PCR reads, giving one row per CDR3 protein. The repertoire holds more than 150,000 distinct CDR3 sequences, nearly 25% seen once, with approximately 26% in the top ten. The clonotype originates from a human donor who was either an allogeneic HSCT recipient or a stem cell or donor lymphocyte infusion donor (not recorded which). It is not recorded whose cells these are; they may come from a transplant donor. The sample taken for sequencing was blood, either unsorted or a sorted T cell fraction (not recorded which).

The chain's CDR3 is CSARGARRKVPYEQYF. The CDR3 region has the DNA TGCAGTGCTAGGGGGGCCAGACGGAAAGTTCCCTACGAGCAGTACTTC. The J gene is TRBJ2-7, the V gene TRBV20-1; a possible D gene is TRBD1 (6 bases). V lost 3 bases and J 2 bases, leaving 20 bases between the germline ends. Germline values: CDR1 DFQATT, CDR2 SNEGSKA (reference sequence). CDR3 length: 16 residues.